This T cell receptor beta chain comes out of a study of shared clonotypes between healthy human individuals. Study context: Three plates were used per donor for CD4 naive, three for CD4 memory, two for CD8 naive and one for CD8 memory.

The CDR3 covers 16 residues. V gave up 4 bases and J gave up 4 bases, with 19 bases separating them. Germline V gene data show CDR1 as SGHAT and CDR2 as FQNNGV. The naive CD8 subset, CD45RO-negative cells positively selected for CCR7, excluded terminally differentiated effector memory CD45RA+ cells. In replicate PCRs of sorted subsets, around 0.2 ug DNA, about 29,000 T cell genomes, was used. Assay used: immunoSEQ multiplex PCR; TCRdb lists only in-frame clones, some missing. The table has millions of clones, about 95% seen once; the top ten hold more than 0.95%. General observations from the study: Naive subsets typically showed greater estimated richness than memory subsets.

On this clone: Its antigen is not identified.

The TCR sequence derives from a young man in good health. Sequenced: naive CD8+ T cells sorted from blood. The V call is TRBV11-2, the J call TRBJ1-2; possible D gene TRBD1, 6 bases. The CDR3 DNA sequence: TGTGCCAGCAGCTCTAGGGCAGGGGATTCGTTCTATGGCTACACCTTC. Protein: CASSSRAGDSFYGYTF.